This section outlines one T cell receptor beta chain sequence together with its context. CDR1 is LNHDA and CDR2 is SQIVND in the germline V gene (reference sequence). There are 19 residues in the CDR3. V lost 0 bases, J lost 1 base, and 8 bases stayed unmatched. This entry is derived from a study of T cell changes during pregnancy in multiple sclerosis. Some clones are missing from TCRdb's copy, which holds only in-frame ones; the method was immunoSEQ multiplex PCR. This sample has approximately 45,000 clones, with roughly 89% found just once. The sample here was CD4+ T cells from peripheral blood mononuclear cells, taken in the first trimester of pregnancy. The receptor's source is a female donor with multiple sclerosis, enrolled in a pregnancy study. The rearrangement joins TRBV19 to TRBJ2-3, with TRBD1 matching over 12 bases. The CDR3, as DNA: TGTGCCAGTAGTATAGATCAGGGACAGGGGGCGGCCGGCACAGATACGCAGTATTTT. Translated: CASSIDQGQGAAGTDTQYF.